The 32 T cell receptor beta chains below come from one sample, sequenced in a study of T cells in Graves' hyperthyroidism and ophthalmopathy. Amplified TCR beta CDR3 regions came from RNA transcripts. The HTBI set primed first-round TCR CDR3 RT-PCR. TCRdb processed the multiplex PCR reads anew with MiXCR; each CDR3 protein has one entry. Of roughly 740,000 distinct CDR3 sequences listed, around 17% were seen once; the top ten hold over 7.5%. The sequenced sample consisted of blood. The receptors stem from a man aged 18 to 35 with Graves' hyperthyroidism.

The chain has TRBV4-1 and TRBJ2-1; 8 positions match TRBD2. V dropped 4 bases and J dropped 1; count of bases not matched to a gene: 12. Germline V gene data show CDR1 as MGHRA and CDR2 as YSYEKL. CDR3 length: 18 residues. The CDR3 loop is CASSPWGGLGGSYNEQFF. The CDR3 DNA reads TGCGCCAGCAGCCCATGGGGGGGACTAGGAGGGTCCTACAATGAGCAGTTCTTC.

The chain carries TRBV7-2 and TRBJ2-1; D may be TRBD2 (5 bases). The V gene's germline CDR1 is SGHTA and CDR2 FQGNSA. The CDR3 is 14 amino acids. V lost 0 bases to trimming and J lost 7 bases, with 10 bases between them. This CDR3 reads CASSLALVANEQFF. DNA of the CDR3: TGTGCCAGCAGCTTAGCGCTGGTAGCGAATGAGCAGTTCTTC.

The V call is TRBV6-2 or TRBV6-3, the J call TRBJ2-4; weak D call: TRBD2 (6 bases). CDR3 length: 16 residues. Germline V gene sequence: CDR1 MNHEY, CDR2 SVGEGT. With 7 bases removed from V and 3 bases from J, the gap between germline ends came to 19 bases. For the CDR3, the DNA is TGTGCCAGCAACCAGGCAACTAGCATCTTCAAAAACATTCAGTACTTC. The encoded protein is CASNQATSIFKNIQYF.

J is TRBJ2-5 and V is TRBV20-1, with 10 bases lining up with TRBD2. Trimming cost V 5 bases and J 2 bases; bases outside gene matches: 5. The CDR3 has 14 residues. From germline, CDR1 is DFQATT and CDR2 SNEGSKA (reference sequence). Here the CDR3 reads CSAEGTSEQETQYF. The CDR3 nucleotides read TGCAGTGCTGAAGGGACTAGCGAACAAGAGACCCAGTACTTC.

The rearrangement joins TRBV6-2 or TRBV6-3 to TRBJ2-7, with TRBD1 matching over 9 bases. Germline lookup yields CDR1 MNHEY and CDR2 SVGEGT. V lost 5 bases and J lost 8; bases outside the gene matches: 10. The CDR3 totals 14 residues. The CDR3 DNA reads TGTGCCAGCAGTCAGCCCCCGGGACAGGGCCAGCAGTACTTC. Protein sequence: CASSQPPGQGQQYF.

The CDR3: CATSDTGIGNQPQHF. The CDR3 coding sequence is TGTGCCACCAGTGATACAGGGATAGGCAATCAGCCCCAGCATTTT. The V and J genes are TRBV24-1 and TRBJ1-5; tentative D call: TRBD1 (6 bases). Germline CDR1 is KGHDR and CDR2 is SFDVKD. The CDR3 sequence is 15 residues long. The V gene lost 3 bases and the J gene lost 2 bases, with 10 bases spanning the gap.

In its sample, this clonotype was seen a few times. The chain recombines TRBV30 with TRBJ1-1, with 7 bases fitting TRBD1. V was pared by 0 bases and J by 6 bases, with 10 bases of the junction left unmatched. This CDR3 has 15 residues. The V gene's germline CDR1 is GTSNPN and CDR2 SVGIG (reference sequence). The CDR3 loop is CAWSVQGGAMSEAFF. The CDR3 nucleotides read TGTGCCTGGAGTGTACAAGGGGGCGCGATGTCTGAAGCTTTCTTT.

DNA for the CDR3: TGTGCCAGCAGCTTAGAACCTAGCGGGAGGGCCTACGAGCAGTACTTC. This translates into CASSLEPSGRAYEQYF. The chain recombines TRBV7-2 with TRBJ2-7; TRBD2 matches 12 bases. This CDR3 contains 16 residues. Germline V CDR1 and CDR2: SGHTA, FQGNSA. With V trimmed by 1 base and J by 2 bases, 3 bases remained unmatched.

The chain employs TRBV27 and TRBJ2-1; maybe TRBD2 (6 bases). The germline V gene has CDR1 MNHEY and CDR2 SMNVEV (reference sequence). This CDR3 contains 14 residues. V was pared by 7 bases and J by 5 bases, with 15 bases between. The CDR3 sequence: CASIRAGGNNEQFF. The CDR3 nucleotides are TGTGCCAGCATCCGGGCTGGAGGGAACAATGAGCAGTTCTTC.

CDR3 DNA sequence: TGTGTCTGGAGGGACACATATAGCAATCAGCCCCAGCATTTT. This gives the protein CVWRDTYSNQPQHF. The chain joins TRBV10-3 to TRBJ1-5, with TRBD1 as a possible D gene (6 bases). Looked up from germline, CDR1 is ENHRY and CDR2 is SYGVKD. This CDR3 comprises 14 residues.

CDR3 nucleotide sequence: TGTGCCACCAGTGATTTTACCGGGGAGCTGTTTTTT. As protein: CATSDFTGELFF. The chain uses TRBV24-1 and TRBJ2-2, with D unresolved. The CDR3 loop spans 12 amino acids. Germline values: CDR1 KGHDR, CDR2 SFDVKD. V was pared by 1 base and J by 5 bases, with 1 base between.

This clonotype was found a few times. The rearrangement joins TRBV6-2 or TRBV6-3 to TRBJ1-5; D possibly corresponds to TRBD1 (6 bases). The CDR3 length is 13 residues. Deletions cut 7 bases from V and 2 bases from J, with 9 bases between. Germline V gene data show CDR1 as MNHEY and CDR2 as SVGEGT. Here the CDR3 DNA reads TGTGCCAGCAAACACAGGGGCAATCAGCCCCAGCATTTT. Its translation is CASKHRGNQPQHF.

This rearrangement joins TRBV4-1 to TRBJ2-7; 11 nucleotides line up with TRBD2. The CDR3 has 15 residues. The J segment lost 7 bases and the V segment lost 4 bases, leaving 9 bases of the junction unmatched. Germline values: CDR1 MGHRA, CDR2 YSYEKL. CDR3 protein: CASSRILAGEYEQYF. CDR3 nucleotide sequence: TGCGCCAGCAGCCGGATACTAGCGGGAGAGTATGAGCAGTACTTC.

This clonotype was observed a handful of times. The chain couples TRBV6-1 to TRBJ2-1, with TRBD2 matching over 9 bases. V dropped 6 bases and J dropped 7; count of bases not matched to a gene: 10. Germline CDR1 and CDR2: MNHNS and SASEGT. The CDR3 runs 15 residues. The CDR3 bases are TGTGCCAGCAGGACCAGGGCTAGCGGGACTAATGAGCAGTTCTTC. This gives the protein CASRTRASGTNEQFF.

The gene calls are TRBV4-2 and TRBJ2-3, with 11 bases matching TRBD2. The CDR3 sequence is 16 residues long. V trimming: 4 bases; J trimming: 3 bases; junction bases outside the gene matches: 6. Per germline, CDR1 LGHNA and CDR2 YNFKEQ. In DNA, the CDR3 is TGTGCCAGCAGCCCTAGACTAGCGGGATTGACAGATACGCAGTATTTT. Protein product: CASSPRLAGLTDTQYF.

V is TRBV30 and J is TRBJ1-1; possible D gene TRBD1, 6 bases. The CDR3 sequence is 12 residues long. V was shortened by 3 bases and J by 8 bases, with 13 bases between the two germline ends. Germline CDR1 is GTSNPN and CDR2 is SVGIG (reference sequence). In nucleotides, the CDR3 is TGTGCCTGGAGCGCAGGGGTCGCGGAAGCTTTCTTT. Encoded protein: CAWSAGVAEAFF. The whole variable domain, filled in from reference TRBV30 and TRBJ1-1, reads SQTIHQWPATLVQPVGSPLSLECTVEGTSNPNLYWYRQAAGRGLQLLFYSVGIGQISSEVPQNLSASRPQDRQFILSSKKLLLSDSGFYLCAWSAGVAEAFFGQGTRLTVV.

The rearrangement joins TRBV4-1 to TRBJ2-6, with D possibly being TRBD2 (5 bases). Looked up from germline, CDR1 is MGHRA and CDR2 is YSYEKL. CDR3 length equals 16 residues. The V end lost 3 bases, the J end lost 2 bases, and 11 bases lay between the germline ends. The CDR3 region has the DNA TGCGCCAGCAGCCAGAGGCTAGCTGCTGGGGCCAACGTCCTGACTTTC. Translated, it gives CASSQRLAAGANVLTF.

Only a few counts were recorded for this clonotype. The rearrangement uses TRBV12-5 and TRBJ2-5; TRBD2 agrees at 7 bases. The CDR3 sequence is 13 residues long. Losses at the gene ends were 6 bases for V and 5 bases for J; bases not matched to a gene: 6. The germline gives CDR1 LGHNT, CDR2 FRNRAP. The CDR3 coding sequence is TGTGCTAGTGGCCTCAGCGGGACCGAGACCCAGTACTTC. Encoded protein: CASGLSGTETQYF.

This clonotype was recorded a few times. The rearrangement links TRBV19 to TRBJ2-5, with D possibly TRBD1 on 6 matching bases. Germline V gene data show CDR1 as LNHDA and CDR2 as SQIVND (reference sequence). The V gene lost 4 bases and the J gene lost 5 bases, with 11 bases spanning the gap. This CDR3 is 13 amino acids long. CDR3 coding DNA: TGTGCCAGTAGTAAGGGACAATACGAGACCCAGTACTTC. It yields the protein CASSKGQYETQYF.

This clonotype was counted many times. The CDR3 reads CASSPLAGGSYNEQFF. The CDR3 bases are TGTGCCAGCAGTCCCCTAGCGGGAGGTTCCTACAATGAGCAGTTCTTC. The chain uses TRBV28 and TRBJ2-1, with 11 bases identical to TRBD2. This CDR3 has 16 residues. The V gene end was trimmed by 5 bases and the J gene end by 1 base; junction bases not matched to a gene: 4. Germline V lookup: CDR1 MDHEN, CDR2 SYDVKM.

This clonotype was picked up many times. V and J are TRBV7-9 and TRBJ2-1; D is perhaps TRBD2 (5 bases). V lost 2 bases and J lost 4, with 9 bases in between. CDR3 length: 14 amino acids. Germline V gene data show CDR1 as SEHNR and CDR2 as FQNEAQ (reference sequence). CDR3 protein: CASSLNEGYNEQFF. The CDR3 bases are TGTGCCAGCAGCTTAAATGAGGGTTACAATGAGCAGTTCTTC.

This clonotype appeared many times. The V gene is TRBV30, the J gene TRBJ1-2; no clear D. The CDR3 covers 15 residues. V lost 1 base to trimming and J lost 8 bases, with 20 bases between them. CDR1 and CDR2 from the germline V gene are GTSNPN and SVGIG (reference sequence). CDR3 sequence (DNA): TGTGCCTGGAGTGCCCTCCGTCGACTGCGGACGGGCTACACCTTC. It specifies CAWSALRRLRTGYTF.

The V and J genes are TRBV28 and TRBJ2-7; TRBD2 matches 10 bases. Unmatched junction bases numbered 9, after V lost 3 bases and J lost 4 bases. The CDR3 extends over 16 amino acids. CDR1 is MDHEN and CDR2 is SYDVKM in the germline V gene. CDR3 DNA sequence: TGTGCCAGCAGTTTTGGAGCGGGAGGGCCCGTTTACGAGCAGTACTTC. It is translated as CASSFGAGGPVYEQYF.

Concerning this clonotype: Being one base from a much bigger clone, this may be a read error. This chain uses TRBV28 with TRBJ2-2, with TRBD2 identical over 12 bases. The CDR3 sequence is 15 residues long. Germline assignment: CDR1 MDHEN and CDR2 SYDVKM. The CDR3 sequence: CTSLTSGGNTGELFF. CDR3 nucleotide sequence: TGTACCAGCTTGACTAGCGGGGGGAACACCGGGGAGCTGTTTTTT.

Ten or more counts support this clonotype. The chain is built from TRBV7-3 and TRBJ2-6; 7 bases fit TRBD2. Germline trimming cut 5 bases from V and 4 bases from J; bases unmatched to any gene: 8. Per the germline V gene, CDR1 is SGHTA and CDR2 is FQGTGA. The CDR3 has 16 amino acids. For the CDR3, the DNA is TGTGCCAGCAGCCCTAAAAGCGGGGACGGGGCCAACGTCCTGACTTTC. It translates to CASSPKSGDGANVLTF.

This clonotype was seen a handful of times. The chain joins TRBV5-1 to TRBJ2-7, with no clear D. The CDR3 totals 14 residues. V was cut by 1 base and J by 0 bases, with 8 bases left in between. Germline lookup yields CDR1 SGHRS and CDR2 YFSETQ. CDR3 sequence reads: CASSLWLSSYEQYF. CDR3 in DNA: TGCGCCAGCAGCTTGTGGTTAAGCTCCTACGAGCAGTACTTC.

This clonotype was seen ten or more times. The chain carries TRBV7-6 and TRBJ2-7; no clear D. This CDR3 has 15 amino acids. V was clipped by 5 bases and J by 4 bases, with 18 bases between them. The V gene's germline CDR1 is SGHVS and CDR2 FNYEAQ. The CDR3 sequence is CASSPVDLGIYEQYF. The CDR3 nucleotides read TGTGCCAGCAGCCCCGTTGACTTGGGGATATACGAGCAGTACTTC.

This clonotype showed up many times. This rearrangement joins TRBV7-9 to TRBJ2-5; D is perhaps TRBD2 (7 bases). Germline V lookup: CDR1 SEHNR, CDR2 FQNEAQ (reference sequence). This CDR3 region has 14 residues. V was trimmed by 4 bases and J by 5 bases, leaving 14 bases between them. CDR3 protein: CASSSYREGETQYF. The CDR3 DNA sequence: TGTGCCAGCAGCTCGTACAGGGAGGGGGAGACCCAGTACTTC.

At least ten counts were recorded for this clonotype. This chain uses TRBV29-1 with TRBJ2-1, with 10 positions matching TRBD2. The CDR3 consists of 17 residues. Per the germline V gene, CDR1 is SQVTM and CDR2 is ANQGSEA. V dropped 8 bases and J dropped 0; count of bases not matched to a gene: 13. The CDR3 is CSSRSTSGMYSYNEQFF. The CDR3, as DNA: TGCAGCTCACGGAGTACTAGCGGGATGTACTCCTACAATGAGCAGTTCTTC.

CDR3 sequence: CASSTRAEGDTDTQYF. The CDR3 DNA reads as TGTGCCAGTAGTACCCGGGCCGAGGGGGACACAGATACGCAGTATTTT. V and J are TRBV19 and TRBJ2-3; D might be TRBD1 (6 bases). This CDR3 region has 16 residues. V was clipped by 4 bases and J by 2 bases, with 16 bases between them. In germline, CDR1 is LNHDA, CDR2 SQIVND (reference sequence).

The rearrangement links TRBV6-4 to TRBJ2-3, with D perhaps TRBD2 (6 bases). Trimming took 7 bases from V and 0 from J, leaving 11 bases between them. This CDR3 is built from 14 residues. The germline V gene encodes CDR1 MRHNA and CDR2 SNTAGT. The CDR3 region is CASKEGPSTDTQYF. CDR3 nucleotide sequence: TGTGCCAGCAAGGAGGGCCCTAGCACAGATACGCAGTATTTT.

This clonotype was counted between two and nine times. The chain recombines TRBV29-1 with TRBJ2-4; 7 nucleotides agree with TRBD1. Looked up from germline, CDR1 is SQVTM and CDR2 is ANQGSEA. With V trimmed by 6 bases and J by 1 base, 3 bases remained unmatched. The CDR3 sequence is 13 residues long. DNA for the CDR3: TGCAGCGTAAAACAGGGGGCCAAAAACATTCAGTACTTC. Translating gives CSVKQGAKNIQYF.